Listed below are T cell receptor beta chains from one sample, sequenced in a study of cytomegalovirus exposure and HLA in healthy donors. Produced via immunoSEQ multiplex PCR; TCRdb's table is partial and in-frame only. The table shows roughly 90,000 clones, with about 68% occurring only once. Sequenced input: PBMCs. All receptors derive from a man aged 30 to 39 in good health and CMV-seropositive. Each CDR3 is given with its conserved first and last residue. The D gene is left open where the match is weak. For some rows the clone size is stated as once, few or many, or as a class when expanded; others skip it.

clone_size d_call j_call v_call cdr3_nt cdr3_aa
. . TRBJ2-5 TRBV6-5 TGTGCCAGCAGTTACTCCCAGTCCCAAGAGACCCAGTACTTC CASSYSQSQETQYF
once . TRBJ2-2 TRBV30 TGTGCCTGGAGTGTAGGAGACTCCGACACCGGGGAGCTGTTTTTT CAWSVGDSDTGELFF
. . TRBJ1-2 TRBV2 TGTGCCAGCAAGGCAGGGTCCGGCTATGGCTACACCTTC CASKAGSGYGYTF
. . TRBJ1-2 TRBV4-1 TGCGCCAGCAGCCCCTTGATGGGGGGAAATGGCTACACCTTC CASSPLMGGNGYTF
. TRBD2 TRBJ2-2 TRBV5-8 TGTGCCAGCAGCTTATGGACTAGCGGAAACACCGGGGAGCTGTTTTTT CASSLWTSGNTGELFF
once TRBD2 TRBJ2-5 TRBV7-9 TGTGCCAGCAGCTTAGACCTAGCGGGAGCCACAGAGACCCAGTACTTC CASSLDLAGATETQYF
. . TRBJ2-6 TRBV7-9 TGTGCCAGCAGCTATGGCCTCGGACAGCTAATCTCTGGGGCCAACGTCCTGACTTTC CASSYGLGQLISGANVLTF
. TRBD2 TRBJ2-1 TRBV18 TGTGCCAGCTCATCTAGCGGTAGTCCATACAATGAGCAGTTCTTC CASSSSGSPYNEQFF
few . TRBJ1-1 TRBV5-6 TGTGCCAGCACCCGGGGGATGGCGAACACTGAAGCTTTCTTT CASTRGMANTEAFF
. TRBD1 TRBJ1-5 TRBV2 TGTGCCAGCAGTCTCGGGACAGGGAGGCAGCCCCAGCATTTT CASSLGTGRQPQHF
. . TRBJ1-5 TRBV5-1 TGCGCCAGCAGCTTGTCCGGCGGATACAATCAGCCCCAGCATTTT CASSLSGGYNQPQHF
few . TRBJ1-1 TRBV19 TGTGCCAGTAGTCACACAGACAGTAACACTGAAGCTTTCTTT CASSHTDSNTEAFF
once TRBD1 TRBJ2-7 TRBV6-5 TGTGCCAGCAGTTACTCCCGGGACAGCTCCTACGAGCAGTACTTC CASSYSRDSSYEQYF
. . TRBJ2-1 TRBV29-1 TGCAGCGCTCCTCGGGGGACTTCACCTTACAATGAGCAGTTCTTC CSAPRGTSPYNEQFF
. . TRBJ2-5 TRBV5-1 TGCGCCAGCACCTCCGGGGCGGGGAGAACTCGGGAGACCCAGTACTTC CASTSGAGRTRETQYF
. TRBD2 TRBJ2-3 TRBV5-4 TGTGCCAGCAGCTTGGAGAGGAGCGGGAGGGGGGCAGATACGCAGTATTTT CASSLERSGRGADTQYF
. . TRBJ1-5 TRBV15 TGTGCCACCAGCAGTGACGAGGGGCCCCAGCATTTT CATSSDEGPQHF
few . TRBJ2-7 TRBV18 TGTGCCAGCTCACCAGAGGGTAGGGCCTACGAGCAGTACTTC CASSPEGRAYEQYF
. . TRBJ1-3 TRBV18 TGTGCCAGCTCACCACCGGGGCTATCTGGAAACACCATATATTTT CASSPPGLSGNTIYF
. . TRBJ2-7 TRBV10-2 TGCGCCAGCAGTGCACAGGGAACCTACGAGCAGTACTTC CASSAQGTYEQYF
. TRBD2 TRBJ2-3 TRBV25-1 TGTGCCAGCAGTGAAGTTAGCGGGGGGCCAGATACGCAGTATTTT CASSEVSGGPDTQYF
few TRBD2 TRBJ2-7 TRBV7-9 TGTTCCAGCAGCTTCATTAGCGGGAGGGCGAACGAGCAGTACTTC CSSSFISGRANEQYF
few TRBD2 TRBJ2-1 TRBV7-9 TGTGCCAGCAGCTACCCTAGCGGGAGGGGTCGCAATGAGCAGTTCTTC CASSYPSGRGRNEQFF
. TRBD1 TRBJ2-7 TRBV5-1 TGCGCCAGCAGCTGGGACAGAAACTACGAGCAGTACTTC CASSWDRNYEQYF
. . TRBJ2-7 TRBV27 TGTGCCAGCAGTCCGCGGGCCGAAAGCTCCTACGAGCAGTACTTC CASSPRAESSYEQYF
. TRBD2 TRBJ2-5 TRBV5-1 TGCGCCAGCAGTCCGACTAGCGGGAGAGAGACCCAGTACTTC CASSPTSGRETQYF
. . TRBJ2-1 TRBV19 TGTGCCAGTAGTAAACAGTCCTTTTACAATGAGCAGTTCTTC CASSKQSFYNEQFF
few . TRBJ1-1 TRBV5-4 TGTGCCAGCAGCTTGGAGGTAGCCTTGAACACTGAAGCTTTCTTT CASSLEVALNTEAFF
few . TRBJ2-5 TRBV29-1 TGCAGCGCAGCTGTTGGGGGCGACGGCGGGACCCAGTACTTC CSAAVGGDGGTQYF
. TRBD1 TRBJ1-2 TRBV5-1 TGCGACCAGCGCAGTGGACAGGGGAATGGCTACACCTTC CDQRSGQGNGYTF
. . TRBJ1-2 TRBV4-2 TGTGCCAGCAGCCGGGAAACGGACAGTATTCAGGGCTACACCTTC CASSRETDSIQGYTF
. . TRBJ2-7 TRBV30 TGTGCCTGGAGTCCATCTCCGGCCTACGAGCAGTACTTC CAWSPSPAYEQYF
. . TRBJ1-5 TRBV7-8 TGTGCCAGCAGCATGGGGGGAAATCCGCGTAGCAATCAGCCCCAGCATTTT CASSMGGNPRSNQPQHF
few TRBD2 TRBJ2-2 TRBV5-6 TGTGCCAGCAGCTCCAGACTAGCGGGAGCTCATTGGACCGGGGAGCTGTTTTTT CASSSRLAGAHWTGELFF
. TRBD2 TRBJ2-3 TRBV28 TGTGCCAGCAGTTTAATGGGGAGGGTAGATACGCAGTATTTT CASSLMGRVDTQYF
once TRBD1 TRBJ1-2 TRBV28 TGTGCCAGCAGTTTATTAAACAGGGGGACTTTTACTAACTATGGCTACACCTTC CASSLLNRGTFTNYGYTF
few TRBD2 TRBJ2-1 TRBV9 TGTGCCAGCAGCGTAAGCGGGAGCCCCTACAATGAGCAGTTCTTC CASSVSGSPYNEQFF
. . TRBJ1-1 TRBV5-1 TGCGCCAGCAGCTTGGCGGTCATGAACACTGAAGCTTTCTTT CASSLAVMNTEAFF
. . TRBJ2-7 TRBV28 TGTGCCAGCAGACTAGGCTTGGGGAGTTACTCCTACGAGCAGTACTTC CASRLGLGSYSYEQYF
. TRBD1 TRBJ1-1 TRBV5-8 TGTGCCAGCAGCTCCAGGGACAGGGACAACACTGAAGCTTTCTTT CASSSRDRDNTEAFF
once . TRBJ2-3 TRBV5-4 TGTGCCAGCAGCTACAGGCTAGATTATAGCACAGATACGCAGTATTTT CASSYRLDYSTDTQYF
. TRBD2 TRBJ2-3 TRBV9 TGTGCCAGCAGCCCCCGGGGTAGCGGGGGTGATACGCAGTATTTT CASSPRGSGGDTQYF
. TRBD1 TRBJ2-7 TRBV6-5 TGTGCCAGCAGTTCCGGGACAGGGGGGATCTACGAGCAGTACTTC CASSSGTGGIYEQYF
. . TRBJ2-7 TRBV6-6 TGTGCCAGCAGCCGGGGGGCGGGGGCCTACGAGCAGTACTTC CASSRGAGAYEQYF
few . TRBJ2-2 TRBV15 TGTGCCACCAGCAGAGATAAAGAGGGATACACCGGGGAGCTGTTTTTT CATSRDKEGYTGELFF
. . TRBJ1-1 TRBV5-1 TGCGCCAGCAGCTATCTGACAGGGAACACTGAAGCTTTCTTT CASSYLTGNTEAFF
few TRBD1 TRBJ1-4 TRBV2 TGTGCCAGCAGTGTAGTGACAGGGGATGAAAAACTGTTTTTT CASSVVTGDEKLFF
once TRBD2 TRBJ2-3 TRBV6-1 TGTGCCAGTATTCTAGCGGGGGGGGATACGCAGTATTTT CASILAGGDTQYF
. TRBD1 TRBJ1-2 TRBV10-3 TGTGCCATCAGTGGGACCGGGACAGGGGCGTCTAATGGCTACACCTTC CAISGTGTGASNGYTF
. . TRBJ1-1 TRBV27 TGTGCCAGCAGTCTGGAGGGGGGGGCAAGTGCTTTCTTT CASSLEGGASAFF
. TRBD1 TRBJ2-2 TRBV9 TGTGCCAGCAGCTCCCCTCTGGACAGGGCGGCCGGAATCACCGGGGAGCTGTTTTTT CASSSPLDRAAGITGELFF
. TRBD1 TRBJ1-1 TRBV27 TGTGCCAGCAGTTACGGACAGGGCACTGAAGCTTTCTTT CASSYGQGTEAFF
. TRBD2 TRBJ2-3 TRBV4-2 TGTGCCAGCAGCCAAGACCTAGCGGGGGAAGGAGCAGATACGCAGTATTTT CASSQDLAGEGADTQYF
. TRBD1 TRBJ2-7 TRBV19 TGTGCCAGTGGAACAGGGGGCGCGTTCGACGAGCAGTACTTC CASGTGGAFDEQYF
. TRBD1 TRBJ1-3 TRBV18 TGTGCCAGCTCACCAGGGGACAGGGGAGGAGGAAACACCATATATTTT CASSPGDRGGGNTIYF
. . TRBJ2-5 TRBV19 TGTGCCAGTAGTGCCCAGGGGGAGACCCAGTACTTC CASSAQGETQYF
. . TRBJ1-5 TRBV28 TGTGCCAGCAGTTCCCCCCTGAAGGGGGAGATCGGTGCGCAGCCCCAGCATTTT CASSSPLKGEIGAQPQHF
. . TRBJ1-2 TRBV15 TGTGCCACCAGCACCCGAAACTTGGACATGAACTATGGCTACACCTTC CATSTRNLDMNYGYTF
. TRBD1 TRBJ1-5 TRBV6-5 TGTGCCAGCAGTTGGACAGGGGGGAATCAGCCCCAGCATTTT CASSWTGGNQPQHF
. . TRBJ2-7 TRBV6-5 TGTGCCAGCAGTCCCTCCCCGCAGGGGACCTACGAGCAGTACTTC CASSPSPQGTYEQYF